Listed below are T cell receptor beta chains from one sample, sequenced in a study of blood T cells in healthy people across ages. A single record per CDR3 protein comes from TCRdb applying MiXCR to the 5' RACE reads. The table records about 940,000 distinct CDR3 sequences, 48% of them present only once. The sample taken for sequencing was blood. Source of these receptors: a man aged 30-40 years in good health. Each CDR3 is given with its conserved first and last residue. The order of the fields is V gene, D gene, J gene, clone size, CDR3 DNA, CDR3 protein. A D gene is named only where the DNA matches it firmly. Not all rows give a size; the values are once, few, many and, for expanded clones, a class.

TRBV9	TRBD2	TRBJ2-3	.	TGTGCCAGCAGCGTAGAGGAAGCGGGAGGGCCTGGAGATACGCAGTATTTT	CASSVEEAGGPGDTQYF
TRBV27	TRBD1	TRBJ1-2	.	TGTGCCAGCAGTTTTTACGGACAGGGACCTAACTATGGCTACACCTTC	CASSFYGQGPNYGYTF
TRBV20-1	.	TRBJ1-6	.	TGCAGTGCCCTCCCGACGAGCTATAATTCACCCCTCCACTTT	CSALPTSYNSPLHF
TRBV28	.	TRBJ2-1	.	TGTGCCAGCAGTAAAACAAAGGTCAATGAGCAGTTCTTC	CASSKTKVNEQFF
TRBV7-8	TRBD1	TRBJ2-1	.	TGTGCCAGCACCCCGACAGGGGCCTACAATGAGCAGTTCTTC	CASTPTGAYNEQFF
TRBV6-2/TRBV6-3	.	TRBJ2-7	.	TGTGCCAGCAGTTACAAAGGGATCTTCTACGAGCAGTACTTC	CASSYKGIFYEQYF
TRBV7-2	.	TRBJ2-5	few	TGTGCCAGCAGCTTAGGATCCGGTTACCAAGAGACCCAGTACTTC	CASSLGSGYQETQYF
TRBV29-1	TRBD2	TRBJ2-7	.	TGCAGCGTTTTTAGCGGGGGATCCTACGAGCAGTACTTC	CSVFSGGSYEQYF
TRBV28	.	TRBJ2-2	.	TGTGCCAGCGCCGGGGGCCGGCCCGGGGAGCTGTTTTTT	CASAGGRPGELFF
TRBV7-2	TRBD2	TRBJ2-3	.	TGTGCCAGCAGCTTGGGACTAGCAGCAGATACGCGGTATTTT	CASSLGLAADTRYF
TRBV6-5	.	TRBJ2-7	few	TGTGCCAGCGGCCCCGGGACAAACAACGCCTACGAGCAGTACTTC	CASGPGTNNAYEQYF
TRBV12-3/TRBV12-4	.	TRBJ1-4	.	TGTGCCAGCAGTCGGGACATCAGAAGCAAACTGTTTTTT	CASSRDIRSKLFF
TRBV12-3/TRBV12-4	.	TRBJ1-5	.	TGTGCCAGCAGTTTTAGGGCGGAGAATCAGCCCCAGCATTTT	CASSFRAENQPQHF
TRBV11-3	.	TRBJ2-7	few	TGTGCCAGCAGCTCCTGGACAGCCGACTACGAGCAGTACTTC	CASSSWTADYEQYF
TRBV25-1	.	TRBJ1-1	.	TGTGCCAGCAGTGACAGAACGGCTGAAGCTTTCTTT	CASSDRTAEAFF
TRBV12-3/TRBV12-4	TRBD1	TRBJ1-2	.	TGTGCCAGCAGTTTAAACACAGGGGGCGGCGGCTACACCTTC	CASSLNTGGGGYTF
TRBV6-1	.	TRBJ2-1	.	TGTGTCAGCACGTGGGGGACGGTCGCTACATACAATGAGCAGTTCTTC	CVSTWGTVATYNEQFF
TRBV12-3/TRBV12-4	.	TRBJ2-7	.	TGTGCCAGCAGTCCCTGGGACGGTGTCGAGCAGTACTTC	CASSPWDGVEQYF
TRBV20-1	TRBD2	TRBJ2-4	.	TGCAGTGCTAGAGGGGGACTAGCGGGGAACCTCGTAGCCAAAAACATTCAGTACTTC	CSARGGLAGNLVAKNIQYF
TRBV5-1	TRBD2	TRBJ2-3	few	TGCGCCAGCAGCTTCCTAGCGGGCTCAAGCACAGATACGCAGTATTTT	CASSFLAGSSTDTQYF
TRBV7-9	.	TRBJ2-7	.	TGTGCCAGCAGCTTAGTACGTACGCAGAACTCCTACGAGCAGTACTTC	CASSLVRTQNSYEQYF
TRBV4-3	.	TRBJ2-7	.	TGCGCCAGCAGCCAAGCTTTAGGGGCCGAGCAGTACTTC	CASSQALGAEQYF
TRBV28	TRBD2	TRBJ2-1	few	TGTGCCAGCAGTTCCGGGACTAGCGGGGATAATGAGCAGTTCTTC	CASSSGTSGDNEQFF
TRBV6-5	.	TRBJ2-6	.	TGTGCCAGCCTAATGACTGGGGCCAACGTCCTGACTTTC	CASLMTGANVLTF
TRBV11-3	.	TRBJ2-5	.	TGTGCCAGCAGCTTTGCGGCAGGGGCCCAAGAGACCCAGTACTTC	CASSFAAGAQETQYF
TRBV27	.	TRBJ2-7	.	TGTGCCAGCAGTTTGGGGGTTCAGGCAAAACCCTACGAGCAGTACTTC	CASSLGVQAKPYEQYF
TRBV4-1	TRBD1	TRBJ2-1	.	TGCGCCAACAGCCCCCCCGGGTCCGGGACAGCTTTCAGTGAGCAGTTCTTC	CANSPPGSGTAFSEQFF
TRBV20-1	.	TRBJ2-3	few	TGCAGTGCAAGACAAGTAGATGGGCCCCCTTATACGCAGTATTTT	CSARQVDGPPYTQYF
TRBV6-2/TRBV6-3	.	TRBJ2-5	.	TGTGCCAGCAGTTACGACACAGGGTCGTACCAAGAGACCCAGTACTTC	CASSYDTGSYQETQYF
TRBV20-1	.	TRBJ2-5	.	TGCAGTGCTAGCGTTTGGGGGAATGAGCAGTACTTC	CSASVWGNEQYF
TRBV6-5	TRBD1	TRBJ2-3	.	TGTGCCAGCAGTTACGGCTACAGGGGAGATACGCAGTATTTT	CASSYGYRGDTQYF
TRBV5-6	TRBD1	TRBJ2-1	few	TGTGCCAGCATTCCGGGACAGGGGGCTGGAGAGCAGTTCTTC	CASIPGQGAGEQFF
TRBV12-3/TRBV12-4	TRBD2	TRBJ2-7	.	TGTGCCAGCCAGGGGACTAGCGGCAGCCTGGGGCAGTACTTC	CASQGTSGSLGQYF
TRBV2	TRBD2	TRBJ2-1	many	TGTGCGTCCAGCGGGGGCTACTACAATGAGCAGTTCTTC	CASSGGYYNEQFF
TRBV5-1	TRBD1	TRBJ2-1	many	TGCGCCAGCAGCTTACACGGGACAGGTGGAGATGAGCAGTTCTTC	CASSLHGTGGDEQFF
TRBV7-2	.	TRBJ2-6	.	TGTGCCAGCAGCTTAGACGGGGGGCCCTCCAACGTCCTGACTTTC	CASSLDGGPSNVLTF
TRBV20-1	TRBD1	TRBJ2-5	.	TGCAGTGCGGCCCAGGGGGTACAAGAGACCCAGTACTTC	CSAAQGVQETQYF
TRBV27	.	TRBJ1-5	.	TGTGCCAGCAGTAATCTTCAACAACACCAGCCCCAGCATTTT	CASSNLQQHQPQHF
TRBV12-5	.	TRBJ2-5	few	TGTGCTAGTGGTCCCAAGGACGGAGAAGAGACCCAGTACTTC	CASGPKDGEETQYF
TRBV5-1	TRBD1	TRBJ2-3	few	TGCGCCAGCAGCGTTGACAGGGGTGCGCAGTATTTT	CASSVDRGAQYF
TRBV5-6	.	TRBJ2-1	.	TGTGCCAGCAGCTTGGGCCCTCCTGGGGGCTCTGGGACCTACAATGAGCAGTTCTTC	CASSLGPPGGSGTYNEQFF
TRBV12-3/TRBV12-4	.	TRBJ2-5	.	TGTGCCAGCAGTTCTCAGGGGAGCGGGACCCAGTACTTC	CASSSQGSGTQYF
TRBV20-1	.	TRBJ2-5	.	TGCAGTGCGGGTCTCCGGGAGACCCAGTACTTC	CSAGLRETQYF
TRBV28	TRBD2	TRBJ2-1	.	TGTGCCACCCACCTAGCGGGGGGCATCAGTGAGCAGTTCTTC	CATHLAGGISEQFF
TRBV6-1	.	TRBJ1-2	.	TGTGCCAGCAGTGAAGGTACAGCTAGCTTTTACGGCTACACCTTC	CASSEGTASFYGYTF
TRBV28	.	TRBJ2-2	.	TGTGCCAGCAGTTTATCCATCCGCGGTAACACCGGGGAGCTGTTTTTT	CASSLSIRGNTGELFF
TRBV2	.	TRBJ2-5	few	TGTGCCAGCAGTGAGGTCATGGGGGAGACCCAGTACTTC	CASSEVMGETQYF
TRBV3-1	.	TRBJ2-1	few	TGTGCCAGCAGCCAAACTAGAAACAATGAGCAGTTCTTC	CASSQTRNNEQFF
TRBV20-1	.	TRBJ1-2	.	TGCAGTGCTCCGGGGCAGGGCGGCTGGTCTAACTATGGCTACACCTTC	CSAPGQGGWSNYGYTF
TRBV3-1	.	TRBJ2-1	.	TGTGCCAGCAGCCAACTGCAAGGTACCGCGCAGTTCTTC	CASSQLQGTAQFF